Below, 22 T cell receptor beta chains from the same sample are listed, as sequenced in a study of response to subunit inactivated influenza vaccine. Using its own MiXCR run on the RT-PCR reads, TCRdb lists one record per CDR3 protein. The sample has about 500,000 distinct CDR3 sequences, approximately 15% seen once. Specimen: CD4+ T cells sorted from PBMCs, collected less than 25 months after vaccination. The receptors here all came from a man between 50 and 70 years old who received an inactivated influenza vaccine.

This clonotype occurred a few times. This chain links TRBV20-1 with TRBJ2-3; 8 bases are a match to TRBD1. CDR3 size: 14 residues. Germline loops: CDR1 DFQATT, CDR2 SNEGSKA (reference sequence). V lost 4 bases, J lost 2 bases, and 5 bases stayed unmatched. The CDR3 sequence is CSAISGGPTDTQYF. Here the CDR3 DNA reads TGCAGTGCTATCTCAGGGGGCCCCACAGATACGCAGTATTTT.

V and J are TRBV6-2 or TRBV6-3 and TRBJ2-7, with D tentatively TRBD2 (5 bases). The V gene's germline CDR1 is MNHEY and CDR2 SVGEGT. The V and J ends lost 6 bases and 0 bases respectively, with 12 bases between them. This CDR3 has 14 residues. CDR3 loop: CASSPVRVSYEQYF. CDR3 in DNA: TGTGCCAGCAGCCCGGTGCGGGTCTCCTACGAGCAGTACTTC.

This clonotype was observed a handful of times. The CDR3 here is CAISESKGGSTDTQYF. The CDR3 DNA reads TGTGCCATCAGCGAATCGAAGGGAGGAAGCACAGATACGCAGTATTTT. This chain links TRBV10-3 with TRBJ2-3; perhaps TRBD2 as D (6 bases). Trimming left V 6 bases short and J 0 bases short, with 16 bases between. The CDR3 spans 16 residues. Per the germline V gene, CDR1 is ENHRY and CDR2 is SYGVKD.

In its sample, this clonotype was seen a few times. The CDR3 loop reads CASSQDSASSSYNEQFF. CDR3 DNA: TGCGCCAGCAGCCAAGATTCTGCGAGCAGCTCCTACAATGAGCAGTTCTTC. The chain has TRBV4-3 and TRBJ2-1; D uncertain. Between the trimmed V and J ends, which lost 0 bases and 0 bases, there was a span of 12 bases. The CDR3 totals 17 residues. The germline V gene has CDR1 LGHNA and CDR2 YSLEER.

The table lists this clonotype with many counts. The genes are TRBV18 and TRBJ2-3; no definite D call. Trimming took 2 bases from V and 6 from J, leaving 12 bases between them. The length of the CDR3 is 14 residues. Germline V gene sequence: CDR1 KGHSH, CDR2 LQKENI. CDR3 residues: CASSPIPRIDTQYF. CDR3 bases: TGTGCCAGCTCACCAATCCCGCGTATTGATACGCAGTATTTT.

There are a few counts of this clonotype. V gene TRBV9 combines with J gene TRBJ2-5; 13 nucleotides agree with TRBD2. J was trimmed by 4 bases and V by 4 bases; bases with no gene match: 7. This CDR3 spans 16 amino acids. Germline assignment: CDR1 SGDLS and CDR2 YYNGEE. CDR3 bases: TGTGCCAGCAGCCCCCGGACTAGCGGGAGACGAGAGACCCAGTACTTC. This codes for CASSPRTSGRRETQYF.

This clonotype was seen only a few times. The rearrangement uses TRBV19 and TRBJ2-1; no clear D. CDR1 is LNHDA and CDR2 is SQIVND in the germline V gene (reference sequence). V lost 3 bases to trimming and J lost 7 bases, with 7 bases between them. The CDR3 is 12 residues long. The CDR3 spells CASSIGRNEQFF. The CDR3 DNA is TGTGCCAGTAGTATTGGCAGAAATGAGCAGTTCTTC. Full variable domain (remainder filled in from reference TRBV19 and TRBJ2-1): DGGITQSPKYLFRKEGQNVTLSCEQNLNHDAMYWYRQDPGQGLRLIYYSQIVNDFQKGDIAEGYSVSREKKESFPLTVTSAQKNPTAFYLCASSIGRNEQFFGPGTRLTVL.

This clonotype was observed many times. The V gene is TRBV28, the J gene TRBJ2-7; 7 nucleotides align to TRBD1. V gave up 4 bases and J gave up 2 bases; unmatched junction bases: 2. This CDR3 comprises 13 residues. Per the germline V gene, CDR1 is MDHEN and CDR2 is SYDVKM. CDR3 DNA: TGTGCCAGCAGTTCGGGACAGACCTACGAGCAGTACTTC. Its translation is CASSSGQTYEQYF.

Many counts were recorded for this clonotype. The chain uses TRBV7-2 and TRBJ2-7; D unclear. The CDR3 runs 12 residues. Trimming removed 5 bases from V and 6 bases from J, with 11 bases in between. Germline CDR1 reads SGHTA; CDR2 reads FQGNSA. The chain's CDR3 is CASSTLVGEQYF. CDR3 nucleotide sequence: TGTGCCAGCAGCACTCTCGTCGGCGAGCAGTACTTC.

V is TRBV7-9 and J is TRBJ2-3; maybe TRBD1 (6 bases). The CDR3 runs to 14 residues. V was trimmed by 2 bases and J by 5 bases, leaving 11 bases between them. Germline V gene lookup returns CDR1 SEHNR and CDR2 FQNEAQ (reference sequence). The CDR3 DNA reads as TGTGCCAGCAGCTTAACAGGGCTCATAGATACGCAGTATTTT. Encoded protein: CASSLTGLIDTQYF.

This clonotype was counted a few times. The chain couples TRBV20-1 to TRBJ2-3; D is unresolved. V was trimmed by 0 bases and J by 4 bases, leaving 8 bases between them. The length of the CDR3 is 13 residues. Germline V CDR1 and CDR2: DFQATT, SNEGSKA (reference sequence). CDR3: CSARDRVSDTQYF. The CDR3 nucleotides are TGCAGTGCTAGAGACCGAGTGTCAGATACGCAGTATTTT.

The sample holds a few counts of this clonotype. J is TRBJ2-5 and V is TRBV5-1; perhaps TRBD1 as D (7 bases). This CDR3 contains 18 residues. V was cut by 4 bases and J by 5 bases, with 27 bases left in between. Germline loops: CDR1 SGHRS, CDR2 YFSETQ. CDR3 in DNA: TGCGCCAGCAGCCCCTATGGGCAGGGGGGAGATCGAGGGGAGACCCAGTACTTC. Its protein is CASSPYGQGGDRGETQYF. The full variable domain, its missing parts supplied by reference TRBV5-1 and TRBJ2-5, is KAGVTQTPRYLIKTRGQQVTLSCSPISGHRSVSWYQQTPGQGLQFLFEYFSETQRNKGNFPGRFSGRQFSNSRSEMNVSTLELGDSALYLCASSPYGQGGDRGETQYFGPGTRLLVL.

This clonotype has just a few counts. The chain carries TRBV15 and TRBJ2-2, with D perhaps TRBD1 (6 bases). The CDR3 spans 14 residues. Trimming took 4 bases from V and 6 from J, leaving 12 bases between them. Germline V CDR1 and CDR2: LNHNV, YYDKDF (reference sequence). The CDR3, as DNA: TGTGCCACCAGCAAAGAACAGGGAGCCGGGGAGCTGTTTTTT. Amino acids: CATSKEQGAGELFF.

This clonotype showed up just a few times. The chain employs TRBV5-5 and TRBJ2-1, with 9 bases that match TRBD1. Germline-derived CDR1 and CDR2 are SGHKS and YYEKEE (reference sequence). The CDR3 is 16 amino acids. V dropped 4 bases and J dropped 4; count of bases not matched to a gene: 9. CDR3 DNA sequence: TGTGCCAGCAGCAACGTACCGGGACAGGGTTACAATGAGCAGTTCTTC. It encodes CASSNVPGQGYNEQFF.

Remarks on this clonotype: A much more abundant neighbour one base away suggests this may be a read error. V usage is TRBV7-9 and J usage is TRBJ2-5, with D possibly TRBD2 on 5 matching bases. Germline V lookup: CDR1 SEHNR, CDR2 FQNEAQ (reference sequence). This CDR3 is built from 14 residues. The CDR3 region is CACSLSLGGETQYF. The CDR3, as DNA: TGTGCCTGCAGCTTAAGTCTAGGAGGCGAGACCCAGTACTTC.

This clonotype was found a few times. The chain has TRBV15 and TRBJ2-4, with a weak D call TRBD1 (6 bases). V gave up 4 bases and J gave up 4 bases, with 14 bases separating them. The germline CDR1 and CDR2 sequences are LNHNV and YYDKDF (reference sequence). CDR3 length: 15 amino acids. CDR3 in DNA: TGTGCCACCAGCACAGGGGCCGGGATAAAAAACATTCAGTACTTC. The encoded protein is CATSTGAGIKNIQYF. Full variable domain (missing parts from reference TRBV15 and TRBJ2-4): DAMVIQNPRYQVTQFGKPVTLSCSQTLNHNVMYWYQQKSSQAPKLLFHYYDKDFNNEADTPDNFQSRRPNTSFCFLDIRSPGLGDTAMYLCATSTGAGIKNIQYFGAGTRLSVL.

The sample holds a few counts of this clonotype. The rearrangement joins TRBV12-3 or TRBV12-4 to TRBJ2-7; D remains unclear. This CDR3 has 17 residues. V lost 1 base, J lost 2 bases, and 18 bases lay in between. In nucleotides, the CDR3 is TGTGCCAGCAGTTTAGGCCAAACGTCCAGGTCCGCCTACGAGCAGTACTTC. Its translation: CASSLGQTSRSAYEQYF.

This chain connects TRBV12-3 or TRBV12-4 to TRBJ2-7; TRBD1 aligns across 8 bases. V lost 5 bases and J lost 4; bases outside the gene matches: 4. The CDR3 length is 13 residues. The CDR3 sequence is CASSPTGEYEQYF. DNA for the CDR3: TGTGCCAGCAGTCCGACAGGGGAATACGAGCAGTACTTC.

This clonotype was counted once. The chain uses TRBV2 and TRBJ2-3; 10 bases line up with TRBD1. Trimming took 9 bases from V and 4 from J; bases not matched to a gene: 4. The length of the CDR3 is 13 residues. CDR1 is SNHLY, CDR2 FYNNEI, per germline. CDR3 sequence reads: CARGQGGADTQYF. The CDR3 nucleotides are TGTGCCAGAGGACAGGGGGGTGCAGATACGCAGTATTTT.

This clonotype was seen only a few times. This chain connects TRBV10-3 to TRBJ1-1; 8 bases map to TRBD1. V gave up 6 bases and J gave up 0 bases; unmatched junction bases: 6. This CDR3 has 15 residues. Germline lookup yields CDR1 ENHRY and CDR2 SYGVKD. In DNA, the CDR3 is TGTGCCATCAGAGGACAGGGTGACATGAACACTGAAGCTTTCTTT. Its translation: CAIRGQGDMNTEAFF.

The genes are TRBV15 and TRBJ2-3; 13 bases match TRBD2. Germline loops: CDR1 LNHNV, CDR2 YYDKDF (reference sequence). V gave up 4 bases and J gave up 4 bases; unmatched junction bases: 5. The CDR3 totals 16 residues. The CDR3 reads CATSKGLAGNADTQYF. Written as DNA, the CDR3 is TGTGCCACCAGCAAGGGACTAGCGGGAAACGCAGATACGCAGTATTTT.

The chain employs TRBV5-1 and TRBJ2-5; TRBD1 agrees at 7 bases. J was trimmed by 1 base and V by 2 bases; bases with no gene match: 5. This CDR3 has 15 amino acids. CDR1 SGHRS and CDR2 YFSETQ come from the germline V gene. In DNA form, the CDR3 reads TGCGCCAGCAGCTTACAGGGGCTGCCCCAAGAGACCCAGTACTTC. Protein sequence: CASSLQGLPQETQYF.